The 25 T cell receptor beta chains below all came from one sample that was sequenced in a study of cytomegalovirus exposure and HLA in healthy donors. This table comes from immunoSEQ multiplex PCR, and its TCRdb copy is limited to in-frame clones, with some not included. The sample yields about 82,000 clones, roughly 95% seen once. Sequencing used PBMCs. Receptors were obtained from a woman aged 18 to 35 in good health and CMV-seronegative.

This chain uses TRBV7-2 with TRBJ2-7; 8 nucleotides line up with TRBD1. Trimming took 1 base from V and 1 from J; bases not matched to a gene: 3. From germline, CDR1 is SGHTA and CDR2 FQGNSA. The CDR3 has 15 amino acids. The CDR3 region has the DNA TGTGCCAGCAGCTTAGACAGGGGGATGTCCTACGAGCAGTACTTC. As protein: CASSLDRGMSYEQYF.

CDR3 loop: CSVVVQGVSYEQYF. The CDR3 coding sequence is TGCAGCGTTGTGGTACAGGGGGTTTCCTACGAGCAGTACTTC. This sequence joins TRBV29-1 and TRBJ2-7, with 8 positions matching TRBD1. V trimming: 4 bases; J trimming: 1 base; junction bases outside the gene matches: 6. In germline, CDR1 is SQVTM, CDR2 ANQGSEA. CDR3 length: 14 residues.

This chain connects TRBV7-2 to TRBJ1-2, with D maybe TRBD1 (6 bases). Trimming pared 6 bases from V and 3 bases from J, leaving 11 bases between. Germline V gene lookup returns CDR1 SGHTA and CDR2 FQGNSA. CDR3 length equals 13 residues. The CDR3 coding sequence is TGTGCCAGCAGTGGACAGCACGACTATGGCTACACCTTC. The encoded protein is CASSGQHDYGYTF.

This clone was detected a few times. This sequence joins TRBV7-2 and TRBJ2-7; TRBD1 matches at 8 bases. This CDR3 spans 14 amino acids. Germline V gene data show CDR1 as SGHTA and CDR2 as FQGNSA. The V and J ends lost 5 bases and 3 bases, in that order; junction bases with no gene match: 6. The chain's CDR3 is CASSGQGQFYEQYF. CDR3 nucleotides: TGTGCCAGCAGCGGACAGGGTCAGTTCTACGAGCAGTACTTC.

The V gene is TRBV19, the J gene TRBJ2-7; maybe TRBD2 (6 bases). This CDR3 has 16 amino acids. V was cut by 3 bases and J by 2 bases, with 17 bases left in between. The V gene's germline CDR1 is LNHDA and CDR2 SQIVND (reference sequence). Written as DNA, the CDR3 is TGTGCCAGTAGTATCCTACCGGGACTGAGGACCTACGAGCAGTACTTC. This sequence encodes CASSILPGLRTYEQYF.

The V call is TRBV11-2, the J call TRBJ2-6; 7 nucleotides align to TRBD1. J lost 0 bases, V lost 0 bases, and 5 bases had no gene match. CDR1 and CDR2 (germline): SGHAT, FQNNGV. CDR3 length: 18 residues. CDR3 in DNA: TGTGCCAGCAGCTTAGAATGGGACAGCTTCTCTGGGGCCAACGTCCTGACTTTC. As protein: CASSLEWDSFSGANVLTF.

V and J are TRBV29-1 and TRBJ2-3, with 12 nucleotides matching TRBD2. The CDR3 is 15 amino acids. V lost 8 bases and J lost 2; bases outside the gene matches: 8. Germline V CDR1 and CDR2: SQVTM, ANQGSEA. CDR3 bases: TGCAGCTTAGGGCTAGCGGGAGGGCTCACAGATACGCAGTATTTT. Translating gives CSLGLAGGLTDTQYF.

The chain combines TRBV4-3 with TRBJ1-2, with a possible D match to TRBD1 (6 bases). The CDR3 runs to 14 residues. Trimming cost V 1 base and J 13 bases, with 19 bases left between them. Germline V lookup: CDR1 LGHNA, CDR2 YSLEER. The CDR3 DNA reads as TGCGCCAGCAGCCAAGTACAGTCAGACAGGAGCCTCACCTTC. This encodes CASSQVQSDRSLTF.

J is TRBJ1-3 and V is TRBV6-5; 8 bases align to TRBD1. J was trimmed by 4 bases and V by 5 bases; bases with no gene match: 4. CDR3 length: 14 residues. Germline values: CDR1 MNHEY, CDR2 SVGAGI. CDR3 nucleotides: TGTGCCAGCAGTCAGGACAGGGAAGGAAACACCATATATTTT. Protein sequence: CASSQDREGNTIYF.

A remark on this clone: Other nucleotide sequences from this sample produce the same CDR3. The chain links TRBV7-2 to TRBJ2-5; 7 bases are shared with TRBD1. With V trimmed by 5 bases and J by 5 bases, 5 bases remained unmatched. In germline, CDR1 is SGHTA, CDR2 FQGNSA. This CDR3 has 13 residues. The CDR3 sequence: CASSRQGGETQYF. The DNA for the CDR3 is TGTGCCAGCAGCAGACAGGGCGGGGAGACCCAGTACTTC.

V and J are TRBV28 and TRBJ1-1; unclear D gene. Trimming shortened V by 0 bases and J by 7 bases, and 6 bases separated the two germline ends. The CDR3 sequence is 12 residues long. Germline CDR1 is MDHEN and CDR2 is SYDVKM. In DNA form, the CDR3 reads TGTGCCAGCAGTTTATGGGGCAGTGAAGCTTTCTTT. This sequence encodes CASSLWGSEAFF.

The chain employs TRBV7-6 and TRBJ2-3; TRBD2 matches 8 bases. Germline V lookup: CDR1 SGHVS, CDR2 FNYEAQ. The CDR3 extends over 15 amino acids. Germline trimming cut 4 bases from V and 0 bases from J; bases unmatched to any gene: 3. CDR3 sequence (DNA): TGTGCCAGCAGCTGGGTAGCGGGAAGCACAGATACGCAGTATTTT. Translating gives CASSWVAGSTDTQYF.

CDR3 protein: CAISESGLAGGSSYNEQFF. The CDR3 DNA sequence: TGTGCCATCAGTGAGTCTGGGCTAGCGGGGGGCTCCTCCTACAATGAGCAGTTCTTC. The chain couples TRBV10-3 to TRBJ2-1, with 11 nucleotides matching TRBD2. The germline V gene has CDR1 ENHRY and CDR2 SYGVKD. The V segment lost 0 bases and the J segment 0 bases; nucleotides outside the gene matches: 7. CDR3 length: 19 residues.

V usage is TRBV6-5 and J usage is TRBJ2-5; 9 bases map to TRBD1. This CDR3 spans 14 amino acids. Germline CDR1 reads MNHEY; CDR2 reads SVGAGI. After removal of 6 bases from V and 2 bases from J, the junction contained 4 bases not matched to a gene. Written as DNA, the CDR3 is TGTGCCAGCAGAAAACAGGGGGCTCAAGAGACCCAGTACTTC. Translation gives CASRKQGAQETQYF.

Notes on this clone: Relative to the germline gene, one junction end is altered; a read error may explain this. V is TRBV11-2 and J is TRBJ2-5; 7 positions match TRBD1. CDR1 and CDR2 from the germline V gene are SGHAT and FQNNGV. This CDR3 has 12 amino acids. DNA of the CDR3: TGTGCCAGCAGCTTAGGGCACAGGGGCTGGAACTTC. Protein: CASSLGHRGWNF.

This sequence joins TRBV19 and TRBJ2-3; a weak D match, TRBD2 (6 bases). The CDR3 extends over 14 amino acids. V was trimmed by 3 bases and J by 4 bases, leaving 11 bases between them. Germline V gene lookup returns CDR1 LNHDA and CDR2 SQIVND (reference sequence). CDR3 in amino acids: CASSIGVAADTQYF. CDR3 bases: TGTGCCAGTAGTATCGGGGTAGCGGCAGATACGCAGTATTTT.

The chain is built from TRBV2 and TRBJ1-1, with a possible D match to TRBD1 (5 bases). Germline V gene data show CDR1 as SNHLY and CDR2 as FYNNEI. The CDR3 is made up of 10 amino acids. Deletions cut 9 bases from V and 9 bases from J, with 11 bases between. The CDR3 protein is CASRQKKAFF. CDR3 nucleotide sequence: TGTGCCAGTCGACAGAAGAAAGCTTTCTTT. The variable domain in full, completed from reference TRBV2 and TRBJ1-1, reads EPEVTQTPSHQVTQMGQEVILRCVPISNHLYFYWYRQILGQKVEFLVSFYNNEISEKSEIFDDQFSVERPDGSNFTLKIRSTKLEDSAMYFCASRQKKAFFGQGTRLTVV.

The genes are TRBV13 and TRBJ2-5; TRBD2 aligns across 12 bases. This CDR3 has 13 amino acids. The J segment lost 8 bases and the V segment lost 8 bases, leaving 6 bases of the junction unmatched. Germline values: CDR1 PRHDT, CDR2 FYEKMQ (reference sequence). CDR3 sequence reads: CASEKGLAGTQYF. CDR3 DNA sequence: TGTGCCAGCGAGAAAGGACTAGCGGGAACCCAGTACTTC.

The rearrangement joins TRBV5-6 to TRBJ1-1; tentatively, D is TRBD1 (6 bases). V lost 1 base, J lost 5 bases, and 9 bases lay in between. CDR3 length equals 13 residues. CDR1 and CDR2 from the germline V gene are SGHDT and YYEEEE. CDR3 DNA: TGTGCCAGCAGCTTGACAGGGAGAACTGAAGCTTTCTTT. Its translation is CASSLTGRTEAFF.

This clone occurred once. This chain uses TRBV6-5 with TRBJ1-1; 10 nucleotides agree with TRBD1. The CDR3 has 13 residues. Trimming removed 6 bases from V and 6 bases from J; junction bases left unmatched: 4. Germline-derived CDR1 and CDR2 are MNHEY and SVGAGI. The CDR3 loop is CASRGTGVPEAFF. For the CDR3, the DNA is TGTGCCAGCAGGGGGACAGGGGTACCTGAAGCTTTCTTT.

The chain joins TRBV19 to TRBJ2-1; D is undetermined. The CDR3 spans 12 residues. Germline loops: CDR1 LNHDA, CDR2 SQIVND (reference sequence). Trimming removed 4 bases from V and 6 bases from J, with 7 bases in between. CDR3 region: CASSSRGNEQFF. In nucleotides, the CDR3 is TGTGCCAGTAGTAGTAGAGGCAATGAGCAGTTCTTC.

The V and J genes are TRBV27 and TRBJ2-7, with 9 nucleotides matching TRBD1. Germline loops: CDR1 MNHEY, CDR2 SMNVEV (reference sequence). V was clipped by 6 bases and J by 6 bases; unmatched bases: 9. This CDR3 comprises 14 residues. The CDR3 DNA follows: TGTGCCAGCAGACCGGGACAGGGTATGTCCGAGCAGTACTTC. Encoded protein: CASRPGQGMSEQYF.

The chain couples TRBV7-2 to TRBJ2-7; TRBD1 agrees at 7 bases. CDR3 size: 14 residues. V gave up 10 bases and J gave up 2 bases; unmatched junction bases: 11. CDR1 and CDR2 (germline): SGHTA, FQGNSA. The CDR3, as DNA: TGTGCCACCTCTGAGACAGGGCTAACCTACGAGCAGTACTTC. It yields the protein CATSETGLTYEQYF.

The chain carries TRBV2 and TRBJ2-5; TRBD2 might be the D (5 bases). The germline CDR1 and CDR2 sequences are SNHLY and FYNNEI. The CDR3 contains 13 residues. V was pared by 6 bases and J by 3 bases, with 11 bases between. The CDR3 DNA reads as TGTGCCAGCAGCTTGGAGGTGGAAGAGACCCAGTACTTC. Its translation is CASSLEVEETQYF.

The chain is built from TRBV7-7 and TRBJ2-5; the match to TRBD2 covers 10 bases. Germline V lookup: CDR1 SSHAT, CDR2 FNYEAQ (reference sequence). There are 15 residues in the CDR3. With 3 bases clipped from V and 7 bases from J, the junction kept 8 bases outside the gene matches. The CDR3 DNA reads TGTGCCAGCAGCTTGGAGACTAGCGGGTTGGGGACCCAGTACTTC. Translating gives CASSLETSGLGTQYF.